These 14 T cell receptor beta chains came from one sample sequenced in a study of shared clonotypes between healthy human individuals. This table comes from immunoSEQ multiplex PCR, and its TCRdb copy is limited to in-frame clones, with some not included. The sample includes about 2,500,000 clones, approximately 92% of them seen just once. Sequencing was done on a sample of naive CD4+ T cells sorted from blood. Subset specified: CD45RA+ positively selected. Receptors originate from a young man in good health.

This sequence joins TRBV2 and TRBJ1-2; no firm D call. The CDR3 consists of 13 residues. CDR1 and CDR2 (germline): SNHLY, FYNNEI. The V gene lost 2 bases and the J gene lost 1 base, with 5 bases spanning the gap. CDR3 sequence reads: CASSENGNYGYTF. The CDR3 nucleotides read TGTGCCAGCAGTGAAAATGGTAACTATGGCTACACCTTC.

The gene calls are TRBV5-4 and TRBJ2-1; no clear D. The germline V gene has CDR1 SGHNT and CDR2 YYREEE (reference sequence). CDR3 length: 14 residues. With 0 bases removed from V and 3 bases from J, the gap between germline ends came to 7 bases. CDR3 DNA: TGTGCCAGCAGCTTGGCCGACCGCTACAATGAGCAGTTCTTC. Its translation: CASSLADRYNEQFF.

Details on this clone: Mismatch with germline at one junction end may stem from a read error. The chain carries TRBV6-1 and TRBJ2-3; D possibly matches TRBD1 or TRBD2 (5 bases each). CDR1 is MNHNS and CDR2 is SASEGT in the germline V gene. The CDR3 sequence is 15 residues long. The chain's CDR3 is CASGEAALGADTQYF. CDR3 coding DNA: TGTGCCAGCGGTGAAGCGGCCTTAGGGGCAGATACGCAGTATTTT.

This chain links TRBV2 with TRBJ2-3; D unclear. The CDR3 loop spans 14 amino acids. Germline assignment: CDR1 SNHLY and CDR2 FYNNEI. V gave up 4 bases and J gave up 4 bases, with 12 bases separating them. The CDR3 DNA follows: TGTGCCAGCAGTGTGGTACTAATGGCAGATACGCAGTATTTT. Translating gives CASSVVLMADTQYF.

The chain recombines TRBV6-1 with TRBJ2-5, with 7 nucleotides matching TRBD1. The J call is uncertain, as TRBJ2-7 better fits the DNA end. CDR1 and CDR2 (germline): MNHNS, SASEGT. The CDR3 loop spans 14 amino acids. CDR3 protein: CASSGRQGLYEQYF. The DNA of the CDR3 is TGTGCCAGCAGTGGACGACAGGGCTTATACGAGCAGTACTTC.

The CDR3 nucleotides are TGTGCCAGCAGTTCCGCGGGGGGCAGGGGGGAAAAACTGTTTTTT. This codes for CASSSAGGRGEKLFF. The gene calls are TRBV25-1 and TRBJ1-4; 7 nucleotides align to TRBD1. Germline assignment: CDR1 MGHDK and CDR2 SYGVNS. CDR3 length equals 15 residues. V lost 5 bases, J lost 8 bases, and 11 bases stayed unmatched.

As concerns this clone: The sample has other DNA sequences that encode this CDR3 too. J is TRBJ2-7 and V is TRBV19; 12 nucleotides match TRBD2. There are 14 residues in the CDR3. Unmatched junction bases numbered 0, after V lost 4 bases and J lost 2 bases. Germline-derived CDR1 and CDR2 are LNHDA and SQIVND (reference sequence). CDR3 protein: CASSRLAGAYEQYF. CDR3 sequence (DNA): TGTGCCAGTAGTAGACTAGCGGGAGCCTACGAGCAGTACTTC.

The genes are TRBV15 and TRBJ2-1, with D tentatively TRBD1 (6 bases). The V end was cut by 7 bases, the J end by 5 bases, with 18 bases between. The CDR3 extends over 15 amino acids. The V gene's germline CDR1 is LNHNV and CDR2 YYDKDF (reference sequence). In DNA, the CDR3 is TGTGCCACCACAGATCCTGGGGGCGCCGACAATGAGCAGTTCTTC. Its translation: CATTDPGGADNEQFF.

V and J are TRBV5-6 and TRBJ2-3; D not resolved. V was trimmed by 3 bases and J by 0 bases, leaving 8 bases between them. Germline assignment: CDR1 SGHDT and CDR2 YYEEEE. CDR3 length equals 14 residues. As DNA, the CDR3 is TGTGCCAGCAGCTCGGACGGAAGCACAGATACGCAGTATTTT. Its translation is CASSSDGSTDTQYF.

The CDR3: CASSSEGGFSYEQYF. The CDR3 nucleotides are TGTGCCAGCAGCTCAGAGGGGGGGTTCTCCTACGAGCAGTACTTC. The chain is built from TRBV7-9 and TRBJ2-7; a weak D match, TRBD2 (7 bases). Germline CDR1 is SEHNR and CDR2 is FQNEAQ (reference sequence). The CDR3 extends over 15 amino acids. Trimming stripped 4 bases from V and 0 bases from J, with 13 bases between.

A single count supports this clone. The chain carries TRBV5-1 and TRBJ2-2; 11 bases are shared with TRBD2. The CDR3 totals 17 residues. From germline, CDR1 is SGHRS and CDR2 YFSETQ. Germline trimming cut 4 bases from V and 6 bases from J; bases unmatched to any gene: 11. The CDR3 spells CASSTSGRSLGAGELFF. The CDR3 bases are TGCGCCAGCAGCACTAGCGGGAGAAGTTTGGGCGCCGGGGAGCTGTTTTTT.

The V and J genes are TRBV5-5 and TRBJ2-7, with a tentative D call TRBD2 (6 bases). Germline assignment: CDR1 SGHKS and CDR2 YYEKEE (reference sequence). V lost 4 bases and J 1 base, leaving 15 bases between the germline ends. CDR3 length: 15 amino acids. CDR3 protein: CASSDGTAISYEQYF. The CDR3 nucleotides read TGTGCCAGCAGCGACGGGACTGCTATTTCCTACGAGCAGTACTTC.

In nucleotides, the CDR3 is TGCGCCAGCAGCCAGCTAGCGGGAGGGCCGCCCTCCTACAATGAGCAGTTCTTC. Its protein product is CASSQLAGGPPSYNEQFF. The chain links TRBV4-1 to TRBJ2-1; 12 nucleotides agree with TRBD2. V was pared by 3 bases and J by 0 bases, with 6 bases of the junction left unmatched. The CDR3 runs to 18 residues. CDR1 is MGHRA, CDR2 YSYEKL, per germline.

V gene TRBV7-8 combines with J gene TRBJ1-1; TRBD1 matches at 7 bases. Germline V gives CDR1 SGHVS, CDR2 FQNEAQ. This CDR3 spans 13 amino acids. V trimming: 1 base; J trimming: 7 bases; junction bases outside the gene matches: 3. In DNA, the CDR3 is TGTGCCAGCAGCTTAGGACAGGGCCGTGAAGCTTTCTTT. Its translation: CASSLGQGREAFF. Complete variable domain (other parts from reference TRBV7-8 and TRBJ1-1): GAGVSQSPRYKVAKRGQDVALRCDPISGHVSLFWYQQALGQGPEFLTYFQNEAQLDKSGLPSDRFFAERPEGSVSTLKIQRTQQEDSAVYLCASSLGQGREAFFGQGTRLTVV.